A single T cell receptor (beta chain) is shown here with its context. Its antigen is unknown. The protocol was immunoSEQ multiplex PCR, while the TCRdb copy is restricted to in-frame clones and leaves out a portion. The sample lists roughly 73,000 clones, 84% seen once, with approximately 2.1% in the top ten. The sample belongs to a study of OX40 agonist ivuxolimab in advanced cancers. Study-level background: There were three patients with partial responses, one having hepatocellular carcinoma and two cutaneous melanoma.

Trimming took 5 bases from V and 2 from J; bases not matched to a gene: 4. The CDR3 is 18 residues long. Germline-derived CDR1 and CDR2 are ENHRY and SYGVKD. The study's findings and limits: At doses 0.1 to 3.0 mg/kg, CD4+ and CD8+ clones expanded.

Baseline was the first blood sampling point, followed by cycle 4 day 1 and cycle 7 day 1. The chain uses TRBV10-3 and TRBJ2-6; 15 bases agree with TRBD2. The sequence came from an adult with an advanced solid tumor such as melanoma, head and neck, liver or kidney cancer. The sequences come from CD4+ or CD8+ T cells sorted from blood, collected in a trial of the OX40 agonist ivuxolimab. The DNA of the CDR3 is TGTGCCATCAGTCCGGGACTAGCGGGAGGTACTGGGGCCAACGTCCTGACTTTC. It codes for CAISPGLAGGTGANVLTF.